This T cell receptor beta chain originates from a study of radiation and T cells in renal cell carcinoma. Study in general: Nephrectomy followed 15 Gy stereotactic body radiation by 4 weeks.

Note on this clone: Its cognate antigen is unknown.

V was pared by 2 bases and J by 0 bases, with 11 bases between. The CDR3 loop spans 16 amino acids. CDR1 and CDR2 from the germline V gene are LNHDA and SQIVND (reference sequence). TCRdb's table, derived via immunoSEQ multiplex PCR, lists solely in-frame clones and lacks some. The sample lists some 130,000 clones; around four fifths were seen once. Described time point: blood 2 weeks post-SBRT. The treatment is: 15 Gy SBRT to primary tumor, nephrectomy 4 weeks later. This renal cell carcinoma was of the clear cell type. General observations from the study: Top tumor clonotypes rose in blood 2 weeks post-radiation, then contracted.

The specimen was blood, collected from a patient whose treatment included radiotherapy and nephrectomy. This chain connects TRBV19 to TRBJ2-1, with D unresolved. This sequence was found in a woman aged 60 to 75 with renal cell carcinoma. CDR3 residues: CASSIKSRSSYNEQFF. The CDR3 DNA reads TGTGCCAGTAGTATAAAATCTAGGAGCTCCTACAATGAGCAGTTCTTC.